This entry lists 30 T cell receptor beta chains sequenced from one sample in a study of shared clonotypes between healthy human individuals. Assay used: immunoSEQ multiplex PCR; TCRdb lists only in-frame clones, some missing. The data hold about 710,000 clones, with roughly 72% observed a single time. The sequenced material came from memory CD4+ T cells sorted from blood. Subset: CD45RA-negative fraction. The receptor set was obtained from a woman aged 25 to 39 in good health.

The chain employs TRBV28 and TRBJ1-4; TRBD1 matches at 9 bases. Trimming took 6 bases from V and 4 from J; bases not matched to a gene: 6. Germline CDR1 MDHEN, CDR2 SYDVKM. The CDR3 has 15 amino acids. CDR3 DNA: TGTGCCAGCAGATCTACAGGGGGCCTTAATGAAAAACTGTTTTTT. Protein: CASRSTGGLNEKLFF.

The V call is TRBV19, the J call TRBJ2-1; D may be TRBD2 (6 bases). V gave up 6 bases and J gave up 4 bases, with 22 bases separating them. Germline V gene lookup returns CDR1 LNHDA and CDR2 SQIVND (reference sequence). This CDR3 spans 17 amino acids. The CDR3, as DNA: TGTGCCAGTAGCCCTGTGACGGGAGTGAGGGGATACAATGAGCAGTTCTTC. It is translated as CASSPVTGVRGYNEQFF.

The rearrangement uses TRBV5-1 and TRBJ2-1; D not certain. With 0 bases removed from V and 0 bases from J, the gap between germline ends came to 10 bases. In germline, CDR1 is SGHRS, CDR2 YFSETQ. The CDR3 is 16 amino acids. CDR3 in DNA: TGCGCCAGCAGCTTGGCCGGGTCGAGCTCCTACAATGAGCAGTTCTTC. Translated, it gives CASSLAGSSSYNEQFF. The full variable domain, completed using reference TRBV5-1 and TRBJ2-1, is KAGVTQTPRYLIKTRGQQVTLSCSPISGHRSVSWYQQTPGQGLQFLFEYFSETQRNKGNFPGRFSGRQFSNSRSEMNVSTLELGDSALYLCASSLAGSSSYNEQFFGPGTRLTVL.

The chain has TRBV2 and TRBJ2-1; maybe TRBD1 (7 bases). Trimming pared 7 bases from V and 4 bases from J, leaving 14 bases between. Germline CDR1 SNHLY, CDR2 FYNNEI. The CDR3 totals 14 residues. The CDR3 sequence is CASTGGTAYNEQFF. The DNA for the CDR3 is TGTGCCAGCACGGGCGGGACAGCTTACAATGAGCAGTTCTTC. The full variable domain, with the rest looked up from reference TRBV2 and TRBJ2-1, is EPEVTQTPSHQVTQMGQEVILRCVPISNHLYFYWYRQILGQKVEFLVSFYNNEISEKSEIFDDQFSVERPDGSNFTLKIRSTKLEDSAMYFCASTGGTAYNEQFFGPGTRLTVL.

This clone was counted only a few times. The CDR3 sequence is CSVLDLGGFEQYF. The CDR3 DNA reads as TGCAGCGTTTTAGATTTAGGGGGTTTCGAGCAGTACTTC. The chain joins TRBV29-1 to TRBJ2-7; TRBD1 might be the D (6 bases). Germline loops: CDR1 SQVTM, CDR2 ANQGSEA. The CDR3 extends over 13 amino acids. The V end was cut by 5 bases, the J end by 6 bases, with 17 bases between.

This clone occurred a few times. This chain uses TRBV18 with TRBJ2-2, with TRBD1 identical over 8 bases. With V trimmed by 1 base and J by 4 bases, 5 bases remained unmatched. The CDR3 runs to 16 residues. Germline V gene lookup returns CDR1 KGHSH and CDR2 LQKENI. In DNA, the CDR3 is TGTGCCAGCTCACCACGGGCAGGGGGCTCCACCGGGGAGCTGTTTTTT. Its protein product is CASSPRAGGSTGELFF.

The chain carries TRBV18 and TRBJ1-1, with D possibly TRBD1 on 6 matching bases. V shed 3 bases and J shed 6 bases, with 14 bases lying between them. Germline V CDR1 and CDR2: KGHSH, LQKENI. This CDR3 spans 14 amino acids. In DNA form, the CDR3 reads TGTGCCAGCTCACCGAGGGGGGAAACCTCTGAAGCTTTCTTT. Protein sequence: CASSPRGETSEAFF.

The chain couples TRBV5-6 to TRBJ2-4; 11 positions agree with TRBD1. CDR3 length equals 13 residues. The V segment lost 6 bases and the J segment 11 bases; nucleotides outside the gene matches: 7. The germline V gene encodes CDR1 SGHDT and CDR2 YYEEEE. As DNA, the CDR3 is TGTGCCAGCACCACGGGACAGGGGGGCTTTCAGTACTTC. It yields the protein CASTTGQGGFQYF.

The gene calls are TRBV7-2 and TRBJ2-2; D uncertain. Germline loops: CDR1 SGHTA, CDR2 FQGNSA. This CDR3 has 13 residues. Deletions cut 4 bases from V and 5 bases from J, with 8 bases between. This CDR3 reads CASSYVVTGELFF. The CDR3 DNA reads TGTGCCAGCAGCTACGTAGTAACCGGGGAGCTGTTTTTT.

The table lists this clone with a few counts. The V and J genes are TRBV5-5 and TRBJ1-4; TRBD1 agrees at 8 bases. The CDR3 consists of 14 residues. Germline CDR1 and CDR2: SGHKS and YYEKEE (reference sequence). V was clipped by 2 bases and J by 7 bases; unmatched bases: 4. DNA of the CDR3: TGTGCCAGCAGCTTCGGGACAGGTGGTGAAAAACTGTTTTTT. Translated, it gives CASSFGTGGEKLFF.

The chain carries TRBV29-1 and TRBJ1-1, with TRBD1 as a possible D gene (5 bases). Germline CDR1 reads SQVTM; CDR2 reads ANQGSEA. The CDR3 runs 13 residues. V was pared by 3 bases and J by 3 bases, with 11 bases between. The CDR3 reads CSVDRGTDTEAFF. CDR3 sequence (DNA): TGCAGCGTTGATAGGGGTACGGACACTGAAGCTTTCTTT.

CDR3 coding DNA: TGTGCCAGCAGCTACAGTGGGGCCCCTTCCGGCTACACCTTC. It codes for CASSYSGAPSGYTF. This rearrangement joins TRBV5-6 to TRBJ1-2; weak D call: TRBD1 (5 bases). The germline V gene encodes CDR1 SGHDT and CDR2 YYEEEE. Trimming stripped 3 bases from V and 8 bases from J, with 17 bases between. CDR3 length equals 14 residues. Complete variable domain (other parts from reference TRBV5-6 and TRBJ1-2): DAGVTQSPTHLIKTRGQQVTLRCSPKSGHDTVSWYQQALGQGPQFIFQYYEEEERQRGNFPDRFSGHQFPNYSSELNVNALLLGDSALYLCASSYSGAPSGYTFGSGTRLTVV.

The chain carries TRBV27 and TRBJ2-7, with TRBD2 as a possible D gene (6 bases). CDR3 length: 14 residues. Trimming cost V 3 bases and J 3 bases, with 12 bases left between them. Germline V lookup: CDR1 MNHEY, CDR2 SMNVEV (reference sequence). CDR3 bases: TGTGCCAGCAGTTTGGGCGGGACGGACTACGAGCAGTACTTC. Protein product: CASSLGGTDYEQYF.

CDR3 protein: CASSPPNTGVGTEAFF. As DNA, the CDR3 is TGTGCCAGCTCACCACCGAACACAGGGGTTGGAACTGAAGCTTTCTTT. This sequence joins TRBV18 and TRBJ1-1; 7 bases line up with TRBD1. The CDR3 covers 16 residues. V shed 0 bases, J shed 5 bases, and the junction held 9 bases outside the gene matches. Per germline, CDR1 KGHSH and CDR2 LQKENI.

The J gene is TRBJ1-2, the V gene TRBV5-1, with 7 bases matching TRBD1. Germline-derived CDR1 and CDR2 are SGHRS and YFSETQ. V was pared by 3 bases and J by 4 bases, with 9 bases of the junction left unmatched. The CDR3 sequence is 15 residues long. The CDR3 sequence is CASSSTGTDIYGYTF. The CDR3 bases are TGCGCCAGCAGCTCGACCGGGACAGACATCTATGGCTACACCTTC.

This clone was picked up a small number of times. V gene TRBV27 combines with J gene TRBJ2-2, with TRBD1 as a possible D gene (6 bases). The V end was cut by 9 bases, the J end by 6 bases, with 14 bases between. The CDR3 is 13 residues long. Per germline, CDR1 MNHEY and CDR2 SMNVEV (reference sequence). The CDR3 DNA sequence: TGTGCCAGTAAGATACAGGGCTCCGGGGAGCTGTTTTTT. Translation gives CASKIQGSGELFF.

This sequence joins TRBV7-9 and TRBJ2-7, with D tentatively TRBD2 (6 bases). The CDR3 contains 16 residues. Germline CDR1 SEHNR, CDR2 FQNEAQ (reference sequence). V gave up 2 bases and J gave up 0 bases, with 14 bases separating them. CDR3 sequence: CASSLLMGGNSYEQYF. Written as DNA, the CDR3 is TGTGCCAGCAGCTTACTGATGGGAGGTAACTCCTACGAGCAGTACTTC.

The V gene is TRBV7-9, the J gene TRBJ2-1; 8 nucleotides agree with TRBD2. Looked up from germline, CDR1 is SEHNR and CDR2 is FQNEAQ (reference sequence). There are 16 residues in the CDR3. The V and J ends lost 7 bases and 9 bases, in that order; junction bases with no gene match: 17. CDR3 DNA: TGTGCCAGCATCCCCACCCCAAGCGGGAGTTTGGGTGAGCAGTTCTTC. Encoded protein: CASIPTPSGSLGEQFF.

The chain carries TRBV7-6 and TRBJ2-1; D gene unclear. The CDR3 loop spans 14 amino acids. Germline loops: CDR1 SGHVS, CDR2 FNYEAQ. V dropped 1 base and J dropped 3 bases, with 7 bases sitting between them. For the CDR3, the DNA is TGTGCCAGCAGCTTAGTCCGTAGCTACAATGAGCAGTTCTTC. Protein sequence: CASSLVRSYNEQFF.

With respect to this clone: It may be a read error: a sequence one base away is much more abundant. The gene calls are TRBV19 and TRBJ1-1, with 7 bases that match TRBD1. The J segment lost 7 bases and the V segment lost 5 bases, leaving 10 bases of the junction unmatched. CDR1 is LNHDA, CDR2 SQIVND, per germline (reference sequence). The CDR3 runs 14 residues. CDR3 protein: CASSVTGVQIEAFF. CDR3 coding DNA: TGTGCCAGTAGTGTCACAGGGGTTCAGATTGAAGCTTTCTTT.

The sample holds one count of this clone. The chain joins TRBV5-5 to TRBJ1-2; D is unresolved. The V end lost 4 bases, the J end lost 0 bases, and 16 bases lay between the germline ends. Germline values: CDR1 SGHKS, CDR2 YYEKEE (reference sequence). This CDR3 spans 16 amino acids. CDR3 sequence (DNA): TGTGCCAGCAGCGTTGTACACGGAGCATCTAACTATGGCTACACCTTC. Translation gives CASSVVHGASNYGYTF.

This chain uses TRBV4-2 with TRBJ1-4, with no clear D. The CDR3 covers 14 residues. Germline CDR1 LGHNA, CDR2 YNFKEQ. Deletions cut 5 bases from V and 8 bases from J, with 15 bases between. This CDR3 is CASSLVGKGEKLFF. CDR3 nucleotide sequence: TGTGCCAGCAGCTTGGTAGGAAAGGGAGAAAAACTGTTTTTT.

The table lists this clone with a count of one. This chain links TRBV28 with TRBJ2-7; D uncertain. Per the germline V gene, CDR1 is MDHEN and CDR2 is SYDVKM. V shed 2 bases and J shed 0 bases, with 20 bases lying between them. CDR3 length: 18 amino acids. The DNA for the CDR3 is TGTGCCAGCAGTTTAGTGGCGGCCGACTGGGCTAGCTCCTACGAGCAGTACTTC. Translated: CASSLVAADWASSYEQYF.

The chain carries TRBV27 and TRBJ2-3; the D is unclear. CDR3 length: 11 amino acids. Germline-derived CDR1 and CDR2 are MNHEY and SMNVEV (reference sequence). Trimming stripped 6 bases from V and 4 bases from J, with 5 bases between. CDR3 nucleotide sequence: TGTGCCAGCAGGCACTCAGATACGCAGTATTTT. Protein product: CASRHSDTQYF.

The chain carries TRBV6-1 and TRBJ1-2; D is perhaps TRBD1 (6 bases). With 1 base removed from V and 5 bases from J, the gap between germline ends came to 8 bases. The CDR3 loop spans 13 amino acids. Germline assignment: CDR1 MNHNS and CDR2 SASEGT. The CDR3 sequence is CASSEVQGYGYTF. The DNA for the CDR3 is TGTGCCAGCAGTGAAGTACAGGGATATGGCTACACCTTC.

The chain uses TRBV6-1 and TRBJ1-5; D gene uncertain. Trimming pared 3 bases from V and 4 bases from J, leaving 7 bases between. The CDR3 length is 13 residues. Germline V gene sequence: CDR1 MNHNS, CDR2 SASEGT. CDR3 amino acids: CASSEIRNQPQHF. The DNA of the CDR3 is TGTGCCAGCAGTGAGATCAGGAATCAGCCCCAGCATTTT.

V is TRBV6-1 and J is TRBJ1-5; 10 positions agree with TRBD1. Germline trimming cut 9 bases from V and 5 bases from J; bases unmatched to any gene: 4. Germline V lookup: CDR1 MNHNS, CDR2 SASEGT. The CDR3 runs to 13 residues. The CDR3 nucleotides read TGTGCCAGTTTAGGGACAGGGGATCAGCCCCAGCATTTT. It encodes CASLGTGDQPQHF.

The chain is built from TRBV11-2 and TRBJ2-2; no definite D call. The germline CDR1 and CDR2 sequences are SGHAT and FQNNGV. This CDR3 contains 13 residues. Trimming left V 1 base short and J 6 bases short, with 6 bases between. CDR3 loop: CASSLGVAGELFF. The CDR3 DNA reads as TGTGCCAGCAGCTTAGGGGTCGCCGGGGAGCTGTTTTTT.

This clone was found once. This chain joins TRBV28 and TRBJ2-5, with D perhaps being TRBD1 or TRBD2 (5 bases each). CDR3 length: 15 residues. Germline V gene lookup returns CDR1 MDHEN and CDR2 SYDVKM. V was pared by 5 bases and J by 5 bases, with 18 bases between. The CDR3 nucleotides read TGTGCCAGCAGTCGCCGGGACCGGGGCCGTGAGACCCAGTACTTC. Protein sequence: CASSRRDRGRETQYF.

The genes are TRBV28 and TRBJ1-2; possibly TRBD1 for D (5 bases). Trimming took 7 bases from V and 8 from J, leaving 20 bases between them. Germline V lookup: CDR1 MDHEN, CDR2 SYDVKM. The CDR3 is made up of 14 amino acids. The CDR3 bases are TGTGCCAGCAACTCGTTTAGGGGTCTACAAGGCTACACCTTC. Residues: CASNSFRGLQGYTF.